One sample yielded the 15 T cell receptor beta chains listed below, sequenced in a study of cytotoxic CD8 clonotypes in ibrutinib-treated CLL. The table came from immunoSEQ multiplex PCR; TCRdb's copy has only in-frame clones and leaves some out. Here the sample spans more than 150,000 clones, over 60% being singletons. The sequencing here drew on PBMCs, taken after 24 months of ibrutinib treatment. The receptors shown here come from a human donor with chronic lymphocytic leukemia.

This chain connects TRBV7-9 to TRBJ1-2; D unclear. The V gene's germline CDR1 is SEHNR and CDR2 FQNEAQ (reference sequence). Trimming removed 1 base from V and 4 bases from J, with 10 bases in between. This CDR3 spans 14 amino acids. The CDR3 protein is CASSLGIAPYGYTF. The DNA for the CDR3 is TGTGCCAGCAGCTTAGGGATCGCCCCCTATGGCTACACCTTC. The full variable domain, completed using reference TRBV7-9 and TRBJ1-2, is DTGVSQNPRHKITKRGQNVTFRCDPISEHNRLYWYRQTLGQGPEFLTYFQNEAQLEKSRLLSDRFSAERPKGSFSTLEIQRTEQGDSAMYLCASSLGIAPYGYTFGSGTRLTVV.

This clone has a handful of counts. The chain recombines TRBV19 with TRBJ2-5; 9 bases map to TRBD1. The CDR3 contains 13 residues. J lost 4 bases, V lost 5 bases, and 2 bases had no gene match. From germline, CDR1 is LNHDA and CDR2 SQIVND (reference sequence). CDR3 nucleotides: TGTGCCAGTAGTTCACAGGGGGCAGAGACCCAGTACTTC. Its translation is CASSSQGAETQYF.

This clone was counted only a few times. The rearrangement joins TRBV27 to TRBJ1-4; D call uncertain. Germline CDR1 MNHEY, CDR2 SMNVEV (reference sequence). The CDR3 totals 17 residues. The germline V and J ends were trimmed by 0 bases and 0 bases, with 11 bases remaining between them. The CDR3 spells CASSLSGWRATNEKLFF. CDR3 bases: TGTGCCAGCAGTTTATCAGGTTGGCGGGCAACTAATGAAAAACTGTTTTTT.

The V and J genes are TRBV6-5 and TRBJ2-7; no clear D. CDR1 and CDR2 (germline): MNHEY, SVGAGI. The V end lost 4 bases, the J end lost 4 bases, and 11 bases lay between the germline ends. This CDR3 has 13 amino acids. The CDR3 DNA sequence: TGTGCCAGCAGTTCCGGACCCACTTACGAGCAGTACTTC. This sequence encodes CASSSGPTYEQYF.

The chain uses TRBV6-5 and TRBJ2-1; 7 bases line up with TRBD1. The V and J ends lost 6 bases and 3 bases, in that order; junction bases with no gene match: 5. The germline V gene encodes CDR1 MNHEY and CDR2 SVGAGI. This CDR3 comprises 14 residues. In DNA form, the CDR3 reads TGTGCCAGCAGGAGGGACAGCTACTACAATGAGCAGTTCTTC. Translated, it gives CASRRDSYYNEQFF.

This clone was observed once. J is TRBJ2-7 and V is TRBV5-1; 8 bases match TRBD1. Germline-derived CDR1 and CDR2 are SGHRS and YFSETQ. This CDR3 comprises 15 residues. J gave up 3 bases and V 4 bases, and 9 bases lay outside the gene matches. The CDR3 DNA follows: TGCGCCAGCAGCAGGCAGGGGGCGAGGGACTACGAGCAGTACTTC. It is translated as CASSRQGARDYEQYF.

The chain combines TRBV5-4 with TRBJ2-4, with D possibly TRBD2 on 6 matching bases. The germline V gene encodes CDR1 SGHNT and CDR2 YYREEE (reference sequence). The V gene lost 0 bases and the J gene lost 2 bases, with 12 bases spanning the gap. This CDR3 comprises 16 residues. In nucleotides, the CDR3 is TGTGCCAGCAGCTTGGGCAGGGCGGGAACCAAAAACATTCAGTACTTC. Its protein is CASSLGRAGTKNIQYF. The full variable domain, rest sourced from reference TRBV5-4 and TRBJ2-4, is ETGVTQSPTHLIKTRGQQVTLRCSSQSGHNTVSWYQQALGQGPQFIFQYYREEENGRGNFPPRFSGLQFPNYSSELNVNALELDDSALYLCASSLGRAGTKNIQYFGAGTRLSVL.

This chain uses TRBV12-5 with TRBJ1-2; D gene uncertain. This CDR3 spans 13 amino acids. Germline CDR1 reads LGHNT; CDR2 reads FRNRAP. V was cut by 0 bases and J by 5 bases, with 7 bases left in between. In DNA form, the CDR3 reads TGTGCTAGTGGTTTGGTACCCGAATATGGCTACACCTTC. Its translation is CASGLVPEYGYTF. Variable domain in full (rest from reference TRBV12-5 and TRBJ1-2): DARVTQTPRHKVTEMGQEVTMRCQPILGHNTVFWYRQTMMQGLELLAYFRNRAPLDDSGMPKDRFSAEMPDATLATLKIQPSEPRDSAVYFCASGLVPEYGYTFGSGTRLTVV.

The V call is TRBV28, the J call TRBJ1-3; 7 bases fit TRBD1. CDR1 is MDHEN, CDR2 SYDVKM, per germline. Trimming took 5 bases from V and 0 from J; bases not matched to a gene: 1. This CDR3 spans 14 amino acids. In nucleotides, the CDR3 is TGTGCCAGCAGTGGACAGGTCTCTGGAAACACCATATATTTT. Protein product: CASSGQVSGNTIYF.

The rearrangement joins TRBV2 to TRBJ1-1; D is ambiguous. Germline V gene data show CDR1 as SNHLY and CDR2 as FYNNEI. This CDR3 spans 15 amino acids. V was cut by 1 base and J by 2 bases, with 11 bases left in between. The CDR3 sequence is CASSEGVWENTEAFF. The DNA of the CDR3 is TGTGCCAGCAGTGAAGGAGTATGGGAAAACACTGAAGCTTTCTTT.

This clone has more than one count but fewer than ten. This chain links TRBV4-1 with TRBJ1-1; the D is unclear. V was cut by 0 bases and J by 3 bases, with 8 bases left in between. Germline CDR1 is MGHRA and CDR2 is YSYEKL. The CDR3 is made up of 14 amino acids. CDR3 region: CASSQESVYTEAFF. CDR3 nucleotide sequence: TGCGCCAGCAGCCAAGAGTCAGTTTACACTGAAGCTTTCTTT.

This clone turned up a few times. This chain uses TRBV5-4 with TRBJ2-3, with D uncertain. Germline CDR1 and CDR2: SGHNT and YYREEE (reference sequence). The CDR3 totals 12 residues. The V gene lost 4 bases and the J gene lost 1 base, with 4 bases spanning the gap. In DNA, the CDR3 is TGTGCCAGCAGCCCCCGCACAGATACGCAGTATTTT. Residues: CASSPRTDTQYF.

The rearrangement joins TRBV6-6 to TRBJ2-3; D is undetermined. The V gene's germline CDR1 is MNHNY and CDR2 SVGAGI (reference sequence). The CDR3 extends over 14 amino acids. Trimming removed 6 bases from V and 1 base from J, with 11 bases in between. This chain's CDR3 is CASRKGVGTDTQYF. CDR3 coding DNA: TGTGCCAGCAGGAAGGGCGTTGGCACAGATACGCAGTATTTT.

The rearrangement uses TRBV7-9 and TRBJ2-7; TRBD1 aligns across 9 bases. The V and J ends lost 3 bases and 7 bases, in that order; junction bases with no gene match: 4. Per germline, CDR1 SEHNR and CDR2 FQNEAQ (reference sequence). This CDR3 contains 13 residues. The CDR3 is CASSFTGGGEQYF. The CDR3 bases are TGTGCCAGCAGCTTTACAGGGGGCGGGGAGCAGTACTTC.

The chain recombines TRBV5-1 with TRBJ2-7; no reliable D call. The CDR3 runs 13 residues. Trimming removed 0 bases from V and 3 bases from J, with 7 bases in between. The germline CDR1 and CDR2 sequences are SGHRS and YFSETQ. This CDR3 is CASSLGLLYEQYF. The DNA of the CDR3 is TGCGCCAGCAGCTTGGGCCTCCTCTACGAGCAGTACTTC. The variable domain in full, with the rest retrieved from reference TRBV5-1 and TRBJ2-7, is KAGVTQTPRYLIKTRGQQVTLSCSPISGHRSVSWYQQTPGQGLQFLFEYFSETQRNKGNFPGRFSGRQFSNSRSEMNVSTLELGDSALYLCASSLGLLYEQYFGPGTRLTVT.